What follows are 8 T cell receptor beta chains derived from one specimen sequenced in a study of cytomegalovirus exposure and HLA in healthy donors. PCR primers comprised 60 Vbeta and 13 Jbeta primers. The table came from immunoSEQ multiplex PCR; TCRdb's copy has only in-frame clones and leaves some out. Its listing shows around 130,000 clones. Sequenced sample: PBMCs. The receptors derive from a woman aged 40 to 55 in good health and CMV-seronegative.

Concerning this clone: One junction end disagrees with the germline gene, perhaps due to a read error. The chain recombines TRBV15 with TRBJ1-2, with D uncertain. CDR3 size: 12 residues. The germline V gene encodes CDR1 LNHNV and CDR2 YYDKDF (reference sequence). The CDR3 DNA reads TGTGCCACCAGCAGAGATTGGGAGAACAGAGAATTC. Its translation is CATSRDWENREF. The full variable domain, its missing parts supplied by reference TRBV15 and TRBJ1-2, is DAMVIQNPRYQVTQFGKPVTLSCSQTLNHNVMYWYQQKSSQAPKLLFHYYDKDFNNEADTPDNFQSRRPNTSFCFLDIRSPGLGDTAMYLCATSRDWENREFGSGTRLTVV.

The rearrangement links TRBV6-1 to TRBJ2-2, with 7 bases fitting TRBD1. The CDR3 is 13 residues long. CDR1 is MNHNS and CDR2 is SASEGT in the germline V gene. Germline trimming cut 7 bases from V and 6 bases from J; bases unmatched to any gene: 5. The CDR3 DNA sequence: TGTGCCAGCACTACGGACAGGCCCGGGGAGCTGTTTTTT. Protein: CASTTDRPGELFF.

The rearrangement joins TRBV6-1 to TRBJ1-2; 9 bases are shared with TRBD1. The CDR3 contains 18 residues. The germline V gene encodes CDR1 MNHNS and CDR2 SASEGT. V shed 4 bases and J 2 bases; nucleotides not matched to a gene: 14. The CDR3 nucleotides are TGTGCCAGCAGTGGTCGGTTTTCGAGTGGACAGGGGAACTATGGCTACACCTTC. Translating it yields CASSGRFSSGQGNYGYTF.

The V call is TRBV9, the J call TRBJ2-7; 7 nucleotides agree with TRBD1. In germline, CDR1 is SGDLS, CDR2 YYNGEE. With 3 bases clipped from V and 4 bases from J, the junction kept 7 bases outside the gene matches. The CDR3 covers 14 residues. The CDR3 loop is CASSADAQGYEQYF. CDR3 nucleotides: TGTGCCAGCAGCGCAGACGCACAGGGGTACGAGCAGTACTTC.

This rearrangement joins TRBV2 to TRBJ2-2; TRBD1 matches 10 bases. This CDR3 has 15 residues. Unmatched junction bases numbered 2, after V lost 3 bases and J lost 4 bases. Germline loops: CDR1 SNHLY, CDR2 FYNNEI. CDR3 sequence (DNA): TGTGCCAGCAGTGAGACAGGGGGCGTCACCGGGGAGCTGTTTTTT. The encoded protein is CASSETGGVTGELFF.

The J gene is TRBJ2-3, the V gene TRBV7-2; no firm D call. CDR3 length: 13 residues. Germline CDR1 reads SGHTA; CDR2 reads FQGNSA. The V gene lost 2 bases and the J gene lost 4 bases, with 7 bases spanning the gap. The CDR3 sequence is CASSLMESDTQYF. CDR3 coding DNA: TGTGCCAGCAGCTTAATGGAGTCAGATACGCAGTATTTT.

This chain connects TRBV11-3 to TRBJ2-2, with D tentatively TRBD1 (5 bases). Trimming took off 1 base at V and 0 bases at J, with 9 bases between the two ends. Germline assignment: CDR1 SGHNT and CDR2 YENEEA. The length of the CDR3 is 16 residues. The CDR3 loop is CASSLAGRANTGELFF. In DNA, the CDR3 is TGTGCCAGCAGCTTAGCTGGCAGGGCGAACACCGGGGAGCTGTTTTTT.

The chain links TRBV28 to TRBJ1-2; no firm D call. Trimming shortened V by 1 base and J by 6 bases, and 6 bases separated the two germline ends. Germline CDR1 is MDHEN and CDR2 is SYDVKM. The CDR3 covers 12 residues. The DNA of the CDR3 is TGTGCCAGCAGTTTATTGGGCGATGGCTACACCTTC. This sequence encodes CASSLLGDGYTF.